This TCR beta chain was observed in a study of cytomegalovirus exposure and HLA in healthy donors. TCRdb's table, derived via immunoSEQ multiplex PCR, lists solely in-frame clones and lacks some. Here the sample spans approximately 300,000 clones, approximately 90% being singletons. V was cut by 6 bases and J by 6 bases, with 15 bases left in between. This CDR3 spans 14 amino acids. The germline gives CDR1 SGHTA, CDR2 FQGNSA. This clone was counted only a few times. This sequence was found in a woman aged 18-35 years in good health and CMV-seronegative. V and J are TRBV7-2 and TRBJ1-5; maybe TRBD1 (5 bases). The material sequenced was PBMCs. This chain's CDR3 is CASSARGGGQPQHF. For the CDR3, the DNA is TGTGCCAGCAGTGCGAGGGGAGGAGGTCAGCCCCAGCATTTT.